Listed below are T cell receptor beta chains from one sample, sequenced in a study of blood T cells in healthy people across ages. MiXCR, applied by TCRdb to the 5' RACE reads, yields one record per CDR3 protein. This sample has approximately 320,000 distinct CDR3 sequences, with about 25% found just once. The sequenced material came from blood. These receptors originate from a woman between 65 and 79 years old in good health. CDR3s include the opening cysteine and the closing phenylalanine or tryptophan. A D gene is named only where the DNA matches it firmly. Size is stated for part of the rows, as once, few or many counts, or as a class when the clone is expanded.

17	TRBJ2-6	.	.	TRBV4-2	TGTGCCAGCAGCCGAGCAAATACGGGAGCTAGGGCCAACGTCCTGACTTTC	CASSRANTGARANVLTF
19	TRBJ2-1	TRBD2	.	TRBV28	TGTGCCAGCAGTCCCCCCCTAGGGACTAGCGGGAGAACGGGTAGTGAGCAGTTCTTC	CASSPPLGTSGRTGSEQFF
16	TRBJ2-2	.	many	TRBV15	TGTGCCACCAGCAGAGTGGGGGCTACAGCGAGGGGGGAGCTGTTTTTT	CATSRVGATARGELFF
14	TRBJ2-7	.	.	TRBV10-2	TGCGCCAGCAGTGCACAGGGCCAGACCTCCGAGCAGTACTTC	CASSAQGQTSEQYF
11	TRBJ1-4	.	.	TRBV29-1	TGCAGCGTTGATGATAGGGAAAAACTGTTTTTT	CSVDDREKLFF
13	TRBJ1-2	.	few	TRBV20-1	TGCAGTGCTAGTTCTACGGGGGAATATGGCTACACCTTC	CSASSTGEYGYTF
17	TRBJ2-2	.	.	TRBV10-3	TGTGCCATCAAAGGGACCCGGGGACTCCAAGGCGGCGGGGAGCTGTTTTTT	CAIKGTRGLQGGGELFF
12	TRBJ2-7	TRBD2	many	TRBV28	TGTGCCAGCAGTTTAACTAGCGGGGAGCAGTACTTC	CASSLTSGEQYF
14	TRBJ1-4	TRBD1	.	TRBV20-1	TGCAGTGCAGAAAGACAGGGGACTAGGGAAAAACTGTTTTTT	CSAERQGTREKLFF
14	TRBJ2-5	TRBD2	.	TRBV7-9	TGTGCCAGCAGCAAACTTAGCGGGGCCGGGACCCAGTACTTC	CASSKLSGAGTQYF
15	TRBJ2-7	TRBD1	.	TRBV6-1	TGTGCCAGCAGTCTCCTCCGGGACAGGGACCACGAGCAGTACTTC	CASSLLRDRDHEQYF
15	TRBJ1-1	TRBD1	few	TRBV20-1	TGCAGTGCTAGGGACAGGGGGCTGATGAACACTGAAGCTTTCTTT	CSARDRGLMNTEAFF
16	TRBJ2-2	TRBD2	.	TRBV12-5	TGTGCTAGTGGTCCGGGGACTAGCGGGAGTACCGGGGAGCTGTTTTTT	CASGPGTSGSTGELFF
16	TRBJ2-5	.	.	TRBV12-3/TRBV12-4	TGTGCCAGCAGTTTAGCCTGGACGGCGGTCCAAGAGACCCAGTACTTC	CASSLAWTAVQETQYF
15	TRBJ2-7	.	few	TRBV20-1	TGCAGTGCTAGAGGTGGGGTGGGGAGGGGGAACGAGCAGTACTTC	CSARGGVGRGNEQYF
15	TRBJ1-4	.	few	TRBV5-1	TGCGCCAGCAGCTTGGGGTTTTCAACTAATGAAAAACTGTTTTTT	CASSLGFSTNEKLFF